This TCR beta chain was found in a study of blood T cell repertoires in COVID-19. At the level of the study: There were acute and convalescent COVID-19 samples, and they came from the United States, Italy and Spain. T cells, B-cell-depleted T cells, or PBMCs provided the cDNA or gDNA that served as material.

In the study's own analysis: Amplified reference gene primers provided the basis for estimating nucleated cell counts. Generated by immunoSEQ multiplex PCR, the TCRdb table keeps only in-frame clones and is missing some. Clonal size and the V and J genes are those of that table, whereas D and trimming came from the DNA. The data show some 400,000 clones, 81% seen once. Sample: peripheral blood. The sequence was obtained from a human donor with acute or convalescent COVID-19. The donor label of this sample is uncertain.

CDR3 sequence reads: CASSQADNEQFF. As DNA, the CDR3 is TGCGCCAGCAGTCAAGCGGACAATGAGCAGTTCTTC. V and J are TRBV23-1 and TRBJ2-1; D unresolved. TRBV23-1 is labeled an ORF, and its function is uncertain. V was clipped by 2 bases and J by 5 bases, with 4 bases between them. CDR3 size: 12 residues.